One and the same sample provided the 32 T cell receptor beta chains below, sequenced in a study of T cells in Graves' hyperthyroidism and ophthalmopathy. What was amplified from RNA transcripts were TCR beta CDR3 regions. The HTBI primer set served for first-round RT-PCR of the TCR CDR3. TCRdb analysed the multiplex PCR reads with MiXCR anew, one entry per CDR3 protein. The sample includes 800,000 or so distinct CDR3 sequences, over 35% of them seen just once. Sample: blood. Receptors originate from a man in his late teens or twenties with Graves' hyperthyroidism.

As regards this clonotype: Sequence at one end of the junction differs from germline and may be a read error. J is TRBJ1-1 and V is TRBV7-3; D call uncertain. Germline loops: CDR1 SGHTA, CDR2 FQGTGA. The CDR3 covers 16 residues. The CDR3 DNA is TGCGCCAGCAGCCAAGAGGGCGCATCGGTGGGCACTGAAGCTTTCTTT. Protein product: CASSQEGASVGTEAFF.

This clonotype has ten or more counts. The V gene is TRBV6-1, the J gene TRBJ1-4; possible D gene TRBD1, 6 bases. Germline V lookup: CDR1 MNHNS, CDR2 SASEGT. The length of the CDR3 is 14 residues. Trimming took off 8 bases at V and 7 bases at J, with 17 bases between the two ends. The CDR3 spells CASQFSGGIEKLFF. The CDR3 coding sequence is TGTGCCAGCCAGTTTTCGGGGGGCATTGAAAAACTGTTTTTT.

V gene TRBV5-1 combines with J gene TRBJ1-5; no clear D gene. The CDR3 loop spans 16 amino acids. Trimming cost V 0 bases and J 2 bases, with 12 bases left between them. Germline CDR1 reads SGHRS; CDR2 reads YFSETQ. CDR3 sequence reads: CASSLEGISGNQPQHF. CDR3 DNA sequence: TGCGCCAGCAGCTTGGAAGGGATCAGTGGCAATCAGCCCCAGCATTTT.

This clonotype was recorded at least ten times. The V and J genes are TRBV25-1 and TRBJ2-5, with TRBD1 as a possible D gene (5 bases). Germline CDR1 reads MGHDK; CDR2 reads SYGVNS. V was shortened by 1 base and J by 1 base, with 10 bases between the two germline ends. The CDR3 loop spans 15 amino acids. The CDR3 DNA follows: TGTGCCAGCAGTGAATGGGCGACAGTCCAAGAGACCCAGTACTTC. Translated: CASSEWATVQETQYF. The full variable domain, in which reference TRBV25-1 and TRBJ2-5 provide the parts outside the CDR3, is EADIYQTPRYLVIGTGKKITLECSQTMGHDKMYWYQQDPGMELHLIHYSYGVNSTEKGDLSSESTVSRIRTEHFPLTLESARPSHTSQYLCASSEWATVQETQYFGPGTRLLVL.

Comment on this clonotype: The conserved phenylalanine or tryptophan is not found at the CDR3 terminus, so this likely reflects a read error. The chain links TRBV9 to TRBJ1-6, with unresolved D. The length of the CDR3 is 12 residues. CDR1 and CDR2 (germline): SGDLS, YYNGEE. The V and J ends lost 3 bases and 7 bases respectively, with 5 bases between them. CDR3 sequence (DNA): TGTGCCAGCAGCGCCAGCAATTCACCCCTCCACCTT. Translated, it gives CASSASNSPLHL.

On this clonotype: An end of the junction differs from the germline gene, which may be a read error. The J gene is TRBJ1-1, the V gene TRBV7-9; weak D call: TRBD1 (5 bases). Germline lookup yields CDR1 SEHNR and CDR2 FQNEAQ (reference sequence). This CDR3 is built from 13 residues. The CDR3: CAISRGGGTEAFF. The DNA of the CDR3 is TGTGCCATCAGCCGCGGGGGGGGCACTGAAGCTTTCTTT.

About this clonotype: Given a much more abundant clone one base away, this may be a read error. The chain carries TRBV25-1 and TRBJ1-2; D is ambiguous. The CDR3 totals 14 residues. V was clipped by 6 bases and J by 6 bases, with 17 bases between them. The germline gives CDR1 MGHDK, CDR2 SYGVNS. The CDR3 loop reads CASSFGRAVDGYTF. Here the CDR3 DNA reads TGTGCCAGCAGCTTTGGAAGGGCTGTCGATGGCTACACCTTC.

This clonotype was observed a few times. The chain combines TRBV4-1 with TRBJ1-1; D might be TRBD1 (5 bases). This CDR3 has 15 amino acids. V dropped 3 bases and J dropped 5 bases, with 16 bases sitting between them. CDR1 and CDR2 from the germline V gene are MGHRA and YSYEKL. The CDR3 spells CASSQAGHLGTEAFF. CDR3 coding DNA: TGCGCCAGCAGCCAGGCCGGACACCTGGGGACTGAAGCTTTCTTT.

This clonotype turned up a few times. V is TRBV2 and J is TRBJ2-2; TRBD2 matches 9 bases. Germline V gene lookup returns CDR1 SNHLY and CDR2 FYNNEI. The CDR3 sequence is 15 residues long. Trimming removed 7 bases from V and 6 bases from J; junction bases left unmatched: 9. Here the CDR3 DNA reads TGTGCCAGCAACCCCGTAAGCGGGGGGCCCGGGGAGCTGTTTTTT. Its translation: CASNPVSGGPGELFF.

This clonotype has a count of ten or more. V usage is TRBV29-1 and J usage is TRBJ1-1; D perhaps matches TRBD1 (6 bases). The CDR3 is made up of 12 amino acids. From germline, CDR1 is SQVTM and CDR2 ANQGSEA. With 2 bases removed from V and 6 bases from J, the gap between germline ends came to 10 bases. The CDR3 nucleotides are TGCAGCGTTGAAAGGACAGAGGCTGAAGCTTTCTTT. Translated, it gives CSVERTEAEAFF. Full variable domain (outside the CDR3, taken from reference TRBV29-1 and TRBJ1-1): SAVISQKPSRDICQRGTSLTIQCQVDSQVTMMFWYRQQPGQSLTLIATANQGSEATYESGFVIDKFPISRPNLTFSTLTVSNMSPEDSSIYLCSVERTEAEAFFGQGTRLTVV.

This clonotype occurred a few times. In DNA, the CDR3 is TGTGCCAGCACGAGCGGGAGATCCACCGGGGAGCTGTTTTTT. As protein: CASTSGRSTGELFF. The chain combines TRBV14 with TRBJ2-2; 8 positions match TRBD2. Trimming at V came to 7 bases and at J to 4 bases, leaving 5 bases not matched to a gene. The CDR3 runs to 14 residues. The germline V gene encodes CDR1 SGHDN and CDR2 FVKESK.

This chain links TRBV6-1 with TRBJ1-4; TRBD1 aligns across 8 bases. The ends lost 6 bases at V and 8 bases at J; junction bases unmatched: 8. Germline values: CDR1 MNHNS, CDR2 SASEGT. CDR3 length: 14 residues. The chain's CDR3 is CASRRQGAREKLFF. The CDR3 DNA reads TGTGCCAGCAGACGCCAGGGGGCGCGGGAAAAACTGTTTTTT.

This chain uses TRBV7-9 with TRBJ1-4, with D tentatively TRBD1 (5 bases). Trimming cost V 3 bases and J 10 bases, with 21 bases left between them. The CDR3 has 16 residues. Germline-derived CDR1 and CDR2 are SEHNR and FQNEAQ (reference sequence). CDR3 coding DNA: TGTGCCAGCAGCTTGGTAGCGGGTCTAGCCGGGGGAAAACTGTTTTTT. The encoded protein is CASSLVAGLAGGKLFF.

This clonotype was seen more than once but under ten times. The chain carries TRBV5-5 and TRBJ1-6, with D tentatively TRBD1 (5 bases). Germline CDR1 is SGHKS and CDR2 is YYEKEE (reference sequence). This CDR3 is 15 amino acids long. Trimming took 4 bases from V and 10 from J, leaving 18 bases between them. The CDR3 region has the DNA TGTGCCAGCAGCCGAGGGGCAGGGATGGAATCACCCCTCCACTTT. Translation gives CASSRGAGMESPLHF.

The chain links TRBV7-2 to TRBJ1-3, with TRBD1 identical over 7 bases. This CDR3 has 14 amino acids. Germline lookup yields CDR1 SGHTA and CDR2 FQGNSA. V was clipped by 3 bases and J by 8 bases; unmatched bases: 7. CDR3 protein: CASSLTGLIDTIYF. The CDR3 DNA sequence: TGTGCCAGCAGCTTGACAGGGTTGATTGACACCATATATTTT.

J is TRBJ2-7 and V is TRBV19; 11 nucleotides line up with TRBD2. This CDR3 spans 15 amino acids. After removal of 4 bases from V and 2 bases from J, the junction contained 4 bases not matched to a gene. The V gene's germline CDR1 is LNHDA and CDR2 SQIVND (reference sequence). CDR3: CASSNRLAGTYEQYF. The CDR3 bases are TGTGCCAGTAGTAACAGACTAGCGGGGACCTACGAGCAGTACTTC.

This clonotype was seen many times. The gene calls are TRBV29-1 and TRBJ1-2; a possible D gene is TRBD1 (6 bases). The germline V gene has CDR1 SQVTM and CDR2 ANQGSEA. CDR3 length: 11 amino acids. Trimming cost V 6 bases and J 6 bases, with 11 bases left between them. As DNA, the CDR3 is TGCAGCGTGTCCAGGGGAGATGGCTACACCTTC. Residues: CSVSRGDGYTF.

This clonotype has only a few counts. The chain carries TRBV7-9 and TRBJ2-5; 8 nucleotides align to TRBD2. V trimming: 2 bases; J trimming: 5 bases; junction bases outside the gene matches: 4. The germline gives CDR1 SEHNR, CDR2 FQNEAQ (reference sequence). The CDR3 loop spans 14 amino acids. CDR3 amino acids: CASSLQREYETQYF. The CDR3 DNA is TGTGCCAGCAGCTTACAGCGGGAGTATGAGACCCAGTACTTC.

This clonotype has more than one count but fewer than ten. The J gene is TRBJ2-2, the V gene TRBV10-1; D possibly corresponds to TRBD2 (6 bases). CDR1 WNHNN and CDR2 SYGVQD come from the germline V gene (reference sequence). Trimming removed 3 bases from V and 3 bases from J, with 8 bases in between. This CDR3 has 14 residues. CDR3 DNA: TGCGCCAGCAGTGAAGGACTATACACCGGGGAGCTGTTTTTT. Its translation is CASSEGLYTGELFF.

This chain joins TRBV19 and TRBJ1-2, with a possible D match to TRBD1 (6 bases). The ends were cut back, 7 bases at V and 3 bases at J, with 12 bases in the middle. Germline V gene data show CDR1 as LNHDA and CDR2 as SQIVND (reference sequence). This CDR3 has 13 residues. In nucleotides, the CDR3 is TGTGCCAGTAACCCCGGGACACACTATGGCTACACCTTC. Translating it yields CASNPGTHYGYTF.

This clonotype was recorded many times. The V call is TRBV7-2, the J call TRBJ2-7; D is uncertain. This CDR3 region has 11 residues. V lost 3 bases and J 4 bases, leaving 4 bases between the germline ends. Germline CDR1 is SGHTA and CDR2 is FQGNSA. CDR3: CASSFQYEQYF. The DNA for the CDR3 is TGTGCCAGCAGCTTCCAGTACGAGCAGTACTTC.

Worth noting for this clonotype: A single base separates this from a much larger clone, so it may be a read error. Because it lacks the conserved phenylalanine or tryptophan at the end, this CDR3 is likely a read error. V and J are TRBV10-3 and TRBJ2-5, with unresolved D. The CDR3 runs to 13 residues. Germline values: CDR1 ENHRY, CDR2 SYGVKD. V dropped 7 bases and J dropped 0 bases, with 9 bases sitting between them. CDR3 in amino acids: CAIMSEYQETQYL. CDR3 sequence (DNA): TGTGCCATCATGTCGGAGTACCAAGAGACCCAGTACCTC.

The chain uses TRBV5-1 and TRBJ2-7, with D perhaps TRBD1 or TRBD2 (6 bases each). Germline CDR1 is SGHRS and CDR2 is YFSETQ. CDR3 size: 14 residues. The ends were cut back, 3 bases at V and 5 bases at J, with 15 bases in the middle. The CDR3 protein is CASSSEGGRNEQYF. The CDR3 nucleotides are TGCGCCAGCAGCTCCGAAGGGGGGCGCAACGAGCAGTACTTC.

Only a few counts were recorded for this clonotype. The V call is TRBV25-1, the J call TRBJ2-3; D is unclear. Trimming cost V 2 bases and J 4 bases, with 19 bases left between them. The CDR3 covers 17 residues. Germline V gives CDR1 MGHDK, CDR2 SYGVNS. In DNA form, the CDR3 reads TGTGCCAGCAGTGAAGCTACCGGAGTAGATGGCCCAGATACGCAGTATTTT. Its translation is CASSEATGVDGPDTQYF.

This clonotype was observed a few times. This chain connects TRBV12-3 or TRBV12-4 to TRBJ2-7; TRBD2 aligns across 10 bases. The CDR3 is 15 residues long. V gave up 3 bases and J gave up 3 bases; unmatched junction bases: 5. The CDR3 DNA reads as TGTGCCAGCAGTTTCAGCGGGAGGGCCAGCTACGAGCAGTACTTC. It is translated as CASSFSGRASYEQYF.

A note on this clonotype: A read error may explain this, as a much larger clone is one base away. This chain uses TRBV10-1 with TRBJ2-5, with a possible D match to TRBD1 (5 bases). The CDR3 runs to 14 residues. In germline, CDR1 is WNHNN, CDR2 SYGVQD (reference sequence). CDR3 DNA: TGCGTCAGCAGTGAGTCGTCAGGGCGGGAGACCCAGTACTTC. It is translated as CVSSESSGRETQYF.

This clonotype came up a few times. V gene TRBV7-9 combines with J gene TRBJ1-4, with 7 bases that match TRBD1. CDR1 SEHNR and CDR2 FQNEAQ come from the germline V gene (reference sequence). V lost 5 bases and J lost 0; bases outside the gene matches: 9. The CDR3 length is 17 residues. The CDR3 here is CASSHRQGSPTNEKLFF. CDR3 coding DNA: TGTGCCAGCAGCCACCGACAGGGATCTCCAACTAATGAAAAACTGTTTTTT.

This clonotype was observed many times. The V call is TRBV25-1, the J call TRBJ2-5; D remains ambiguous. Trimming took 3 bases from V and 2 from J, leaving 4 bases between them. The V gene's germline CDR1 is MGHDK and CDR2 SYGVNS. The CDR3 has 12 residues. DNA of the CDR3: TGTGCCAGCAGTGAGATTCAAGAGACCCAGTACTTC. This codes for CASSEIQETQYF.

This sequence joins TRBV7-2 and TRBJ1-1; D unresolved. This CDR3 is built from 14 residues. Trimming pared 6 bases from V and 0 bases from J, leaving 11 bases between. Germline values: CDR1 SGHTA, CDR2 FQGNSA. CDR3 nucleotides: TGTGCCAGCAGTTTCCAGGTGTTGAACACTGAAGCTTTCTTT. As protein: CASSFQVLNTEAFF.

In this sample, this clonotype turned up many times. The V and J genes are TRBV19 and TRBJ1-5, with TRBD1 matching over 7 bases. This CDR3 is built from 13 residues. The germline gives CDR1 LNHDA, CDR2 SQIVND (reference sequence). Unmatched junction bases numbered 9, after V lost 9 bases and J lost 7 bases. The CDR3 here is CASQDRWDQPQHF. For the CDR3, the DNA is TGTGCCAGCCAGGACAGGTGGGACCAGCCCCAGCATTTT.

As concerns this clonotype: Germline and junction disagree at one end, which may indicate a read error. V is TRBV10-3 and J is TRBJ2-7; D gene uncertain. The CDR3 totals 14 residues. Germline V lookup: CDR1 ENHRY, CDR2 SYGVKD. CDR3 nucleotides: TGTGCCAGCAGTCCCCTTGCGGCTACCTACGAGCAGTACTTC. This gives the protein CASSPLAATYEQYF.

CDR3 nucleotide sequence: TGTGCCAGCAGTCCCGACTATATCGAGCAGTACTTC. Translating gives CASSPDYIEQYF. The V gene is TRBV6-1, the J gene TRBJ2-7; tentatively, D is TRBD2 (5 bases). The CDR3 covers 12 residues. V was cut by 5 bases and J by 6 bases, with 11 bases left in between. Germline CDR1 reads MNHNS; CDR2 reads SASEGT.